The 10 T cell receptor beta chains presented below share a single source sample, sequenced in a study of blood T cell repertoires in COVID-19. Using immunoSEQ multiplex PCR, the repertoire was profiled, and TCRdb retains in-frame clones only, with some absent. Found here are roughly 250,000 clones, 70% to 85% of them singletons; the top ten hold about 2%. The sample consisted of peripheral blood. The receptors were sampled from an elderly woman with acute or convalescent COVID-19.

In this sample, this clone turned up a few times. This chain connects TRBV5-4 to TRBJ2-7, with D maybe TRBD2 (5 bases). The length of the CDR3 is 15 residues. From germline, CDR1 is SGHNT and CDR2 YYREEE (reference sequence). V was pared by 1 base and J by 3 bases, with 14 bases between. The CDR3 DNA is TGTGCCAGCAGCTTGCCGGCGGAGGCACGCTACGAGCAGTACTTC. This translates into CASSLPAEARYEQYF.

This sequence joins TRBV4-1 and TRBJ2-5; D is perhaps TRBD1 (6 bases). The CDR3 consists of 18 residues. Looked up from germline, CDR1 is MGHRA and CDR2 is YSYEKL. The ends were cut back, 1 base at V and 5 bases at J, with 23 bases in the middle. CDR3 region: CASSQAPGQTSLGETQYF. The CDR3 DNA follows: TGCGCCAGCAGCCAAGCCCCGGGACAAACCTCGTTAGGGGAGACCCAGTACTTC.

This clone showed up just once. The genes are TRBV18 and TRBJ2-2; D unresolved. The CDR3 runs 15 residues. CDR1 is KGHSH, CDR2 LQKENI, per germline. Trimming cost V 6 bases and J 1 base, with 12 bases left between them. The CDR3 protein is CASSPLGLNTGELFF. DNA of the CDR3: TGTGCCAGCTCCCCCCTCGGGTTGAACACCGGGGAGCTGTTTTTT.

The rearrangement uses TRBV29-1 and TRBJ1-1; 7 bases map to TRBD1. Germline CDR1 SQVTM, CDR2 ANQGSEA. The CDR3 is 13 amino acids. V dropped 6 bases and J dropped 1; count of bases not matched to a gene: 5. CDR3 amino acids: CSVTGNWNTEAFF. The CDR3 DNA follows: TGCAGCGTGACAGGGAATTGGAACACTGAAGCTTTCTTT.

This sequence joins TRBV6-4 and TRBJ2-7; 8 bases agree with TRBD1. CDR1 is MRHNA and CDR2 is SNTAGT in the germline V gene. The J segment lost 5 bases and the V segment lost 7 bases, leaving 13 bases of the junction unmatched. The CDR3 totals 15 residues. The CDR3 reads CASNTRTGKIHEQYF. CDR3 DNA: TGTGCCAGCAATACCCGGACAGGGAAAATCCACGAGCAGTACTTC.

This clone has just one count. The chain carries TRBV5-1 and TRBJ1-1; 9 positions agree with TRBD1. The CDR3 covers 17 residues. CDR1 and CDR2 from the germline V gene are SGHRS and YFSETQ. J was trimmed by 6 bases and V by 4 bases; bases with no gene match: 16. The CDR3 nucleotides read TGCGCCAGCAGCCCTTTCCCGGGACAGGGTTCGGGCTCTGAAGCTTTCTTT. Amino acids: CASSPFPGQGSGSEAFF.

The J gene is TRBJ2-3, the V gene TRBV7-2, with TRBD1 identical over 8 bases. V was clipped by 5 bases and J by 2 bases; unmatched bases: 6. This CDR3 comprises 15 residues. Germline CDR1 SGHTA, CDR2 FQGNSA. The CDR3 coding sequence is TGTGCCAGCAGCGAAAGGACAGGGCTCACAGATACGCAGTATTTT. It yields the protein CASSERTGLTDTQYF.

The chain carries TRBV6-1 and TRBJ2-3; D remains unclear. The germline gives CDR1 MNHNS, CDR2 SASEGT. This CDR3 contains 17 residues. The ends were cut back, 3 bases at V and 0 bases at J, with 16 bases in the middle. In DNA, the CDR3 is TGTGCCAGCAGTGACCGCTTTTTAGCCGCTAGCACAGATACGCAGTATTTT. Protein product: CASSDRFLAASTDTQYF.

This chain links TRBV15 with TRBJ1-4; no clear D gene. This CDR3 spans 14 amino acids. Trimming removed 5 bases from V and 8 bases from J, with 15 bases in between. CDR1 is LNHNV, CDR2 YYDKDF, per germline (reference sequence). As DNA, the CDR3 is TGTGCCACCAGCGGTCCGTCGGGTGGGGAAAAACTGTTTTTT. Amino acids: CATSGPSGGEKLFF.

This chain connects TRBV19 to TRBJ1-4, with D perhaps matching TRBD1 (6 bases). The V gene's germline CDR1 is LNHDA and CDR2 SQIVND (reference sequence). The CDR3 length is 15 residues. V dropped 7 bases and J dropped 4 bases, with 16 bases sitting between them. This CDR3 reads CASTRTQGSNEKLFF. CDR3 DNA sequence: TGTGCCAGTACTAGAACACAGGGAAGTAATGAAAAACTGTTTTTT.